The 23 T cell receptor beta chains given below trace back to one sample, sequenced in a study of graft-versus-host responses after intestinal transplantation. The repertoire was sequenced with immunoSEQ multiplex PCR; TCRdb's copy has only in-frame clones and lacks some. The data hold some 38,000 clones, with roughly 92% observed a single time. Which antigens these TCRs recognize remains unknown. The specimen comprised unstimulated CD8+ T cells sorted from spleen or lymph node cells, sampled before transplant. Receptors originate from a human donor who was the organ donor for an intestinal transplant.

The gene calls are TRBV30 and TRBJ1-2; D is unresolved. The CDR3 length is 13 residues. Trimming removed 3 bases from V and 3 bases from J, with 11 bases in between. The germline V gene encodes CDR1 GTSNPN and CDR2 SVGIG (reference sequence). This CDR3 is CAWRTDYDYGYTF. In nucleotides, the CDR3 is TGTGCCTGGAGAACAGATTATGACTATGGCTACACCTTC.

V gene TRBV4-2 combines with J gene TRBJ2-2; D call uncertain. This CDR3 comprises 15 residues. CDR1 and CDR2 (germline): LGHNA, YNFKEQ. V was pared by 0 bases and J by 4 bases, with 9 bases between. The CDR3 loop reads CASSQDRYGTGELFF. The DNA of the CDR3 is TGTGCCAGCAGCCAAGACAGGTACGGCACCGGGGAGCTGTTTTTT.

For this clone: The same CDR3 also results from other DNA sequences found in this sample. This sequence joins TRBV4-3 and TRBJ2-7; D may be TRBD2 (6 bases). The CDR3 is made up of 14 amino acids. Trimming shortened V by 4 bases and J by 2 bases, and 12 bases separated the two germline ends. Germline V CDR1 and CDR2: LGHNA, YSLEER. For the CDR3, the DNA is TGCGCCAGCAGCCCCGGGACTGGGGCCTACGAGCAGTACTTC. Its protein is CASSPGTGAYEQYF.

The chain uses TRBV7-9 and TRBJ1-2, with D possibly matching TRBD1 (6 bases). Germline-derived CDR1 and CDR2 are SEHNR and FQNEAQ (reference sequence). V was pared by 4 bases and J by 0 bases, with 12 bases between. This CDR3 spans 15 amino acids. CDR3 sequence (DNA): TGTGCCAGCAGCTCTTTGGGGGGGCCTAACTATGGCTACACCTTC. Protein product: CASSSLGGPNYGYTF.

V is TRBV6-1 and J is TRBJ2-1, with 12 bases fitting TRBD2. Germline V gives CDR1 MNHNS, CDR2 SASEGT. After removal of 2 bases from V and 6 bases from J, the junction contained 17 bases not matched to a gene. The CDR3 spans 20 residues. CDR3 sequence: CASSEKRGPSGRALRNEQFF. CDR3 in DNA: TGTGCCAGCAGTGAAAAAAGGGGTCCTAGCGGGAGGGCCCTCCGCAATGAGCAGTTCTTC.

Only one count was recorded for this clone. The genes are TRBV6-5 and TRBJ2-7, with a weak D call TRBD1 (6 bases). V was clipped by 0 bases and J by 5 bases, with 14 bases between them. In germline, CDR1 is MNHEY, CDR2 SVGAGI. The CDR3 consists of 15 residues. The chain's CDR3 is CASSYSRGFPHEQYF. The CDR3 DNA sequence: TGTGCCAGCAGTTACTCGAGGGGGTTTCCCCACGAGCAGTACTTC.

This clone was observed a handful of times. The chain recombines TRBV7-9 with TRBJ2-7; TRBD1 aligns across 8 bases. The germline V gene encodes CDR1 SEHNR and CDR2 FQNEAQ (reference sequence). The CDR3 is 14 amino acids. Unmatched junction bases numbered 6, after V lost 5 bases and J lost 3 bases. Here the CDR3 DNA reads TGTGCCAGCAGCGGACAGGGAGGTTACTACGAGCAGTACTTC. It yields the protein CASSGQGGYYEQYF.

The chain has TRBV9 and TRBJ2-5, with no clear D. Germline V CDR1 and CDR2: SGDLS, YYNGEE. V shed 0 bases and J shed 0 bases, with 9 bases lying between them. The CDR3 contains 15 residues. The CDR3 here is CASSVEETDQETQYF. The CDR3 nucleotides are TGTGCCAGCAGCGTAGAAGAAACAGACCAAGAGACCCAGTACTTC.

V usage is TRBV27 and J usage is TRBJ2-4, with TRBD1 matching over 8 bases. CDR3 length: 14 residues. Losses at the gene ends were 2 bases for V and 5 bases for J; bases not matched to a gene: 2. CDR1 MNHEY and CDR2 SMNVEV come from the germline V gene (reference sequence). CDR3 sequence reads: CASSLGTGQNIQYF. The CDR3 nucleotides read TGTGCCAGCAGTTTAGGGACAGGCCAAAACATTCAGTACTTC.

This chain connects TRBV7-2 to TRBJ2-3; 7 bases fit TRBD1. The CDR3 has 18 amino acids. Trimming at V came to 3 bases and at J to 1 base, leaving 13 bases not matched to a gene. Germline V gives CDR1 SGHTA, CDR2 FQGNSA. CDR3: CASSFHPTRGQGTDTQYF. The CDR3 coding sequence is TGTGCCAGCAGCTTCCATCCGACTCGAGGACAGGGCACAGATACGCAGTATTTT.

The chain uses TRBV12-2 and TRBJ2-7; TRBD2 is the table's D call and was not checked against the DNA. TRBV12-2 is assigned pseudogene status. The CDR3 contains 18 residues. Here the CDR3 DNA reads TGTGCAAGTCGCTTAGAGGAAATCCGACTAGCGGGAGGATACGAGCAGTACTTC. Translated: CASRLEEIRLAGGYEQYF.

The chain uses TRBV28 and TRBJ2-7; tentatively, D is TRBD2 (5 bases). The CDR3 is made up of 12 amino acids. Trimming pared 6 bases from V and 1 base from J, leaving 7 bases between. CDR1 is MDHEN and CDR2 is SYDVKM in the germline V gene. CDR3 protein: CASSGDSYEQYF. The CDR3 DNA is TGTGCCAGCAGCGGGGATTCCTACGAGCAGTACTTC.

The CDR3 region is CASSLVRDSNYGYTF. DNA for the CDR3: TGTGCCAGCAGCTTAGTACGGGACTCTAACTATGGCTACACCTTC. The genes are TRBV13 and TRBJ1-2; D may be TRBD1 (5 bases). This CDR3 region has 15 residues. From germline, CDR1 is PRHDT and CDR2 FYEKMQ (reference sequence). The V gene lost 1 base and the J gene lost 0 bases, with 9 bases spanning the gap.

This chain uses TRBV7-4 with TRBJ1-5; TRBD1 agrees at 10 bases. The trim removed 3 bases at V and 0 bases at J, leaving 14 bases unmatched. Germline-derived CDR1 and CDR2 are SGHVT and SQSDAQ. The CDR3 sequence is 20 residues long. This chain's CDR3 is CASSFDMGQGRLYSNQPQHF. In DNA form, the CDR3 reads TGTGCCAGCAGCTTCGACATGGGACAGGGGCGTCTATATAGCAATCAGCCCCAGCATTTT.

The V call is TRBV7-2, the J call TRBJ2-3, with TRBD2 identical over 14 bases. Germline CDR1 SGHTA, CDR2 FQGNSA. This CDR3 is 17 amino acids long. The junction had 8 bases not matched to a gene; V was cut back by 5 bases and J by 4 bases. The CDR3 here is CASSPRLAGGKADTQYF. CDR3 DNA: TGTGCCAGCAGCCCCCGACTAGCGGGAGGGAAGGCAGATACGCAGTATTTT.

This chain connects TRBV5-6 to TRBJ2-1; no firm D call. The germline V gene encodes CDR1 SGHDT and CDR2 YYEEEE. With 1 base removed from V and 4 bases from J, the gap between germline ends came to 15 bases. This CDR3 has 16 amino acids. CDR3 sequence: CASSLLLRADYNEQFF. The CDR3 nucleotides are TGTGCCAGCAGCTTGTTGCTTCGCGCTGATTACAATGAGCAGTTCTTC. The full variable domain, its missing parts supplied by reference TRBV5-6 and TRBJ2-1, is DAGVTQSPTHLIKTRGQQVTLRCSPKSGHDTVSWYQQALGQGPQFIFQYYEEEERQRGNFPDRFSGHQFPNYSSELNVNALLLGDSALYLCASSLLLRADYNEQFFGPGTRLTVL.

V and J are TRBV27 and TRBJ2-3, with 7 bases matching TRBD1. The CDR3 runs 13 residues. CDR1 is MNHEY and CDR2 is SMNVEV in the germline V gene (reference sequence). V gave up 7 bases and J gave up 6 bases; unmatched junction bases: 7. CDR3 in DNA: TGTGCCAGCAATTGGCAGGGGGAGGATACGCAGTATTTT. Translated, it gives CASNWQGEDTQYF.

V gene TRBV28 combines with J gene TRBJ1-5, with D uncertain. V was shortened by 2 bases and J by 0 bases, with 8 bases between the two germline ends. The germline gives CDR1 MDHEN, CDR2 SYDVKM. The CDR3 is 15 residues long. The CDR3 is CASSLGENSNQPQHF. The CDR3 coding sequence is TGTGCCAGCAGTTTAGGAGAAAATAGCAATCAGCCCCAGCATTTT.

The chain links TRBV18 to TRBJ1-2; D uncertain. CDR1 and CDR2 from the germline V gene are KGHSH and LQKENI. There are 15 residues in the CDR3. The ends were cut back, 6 bases at V and 0 bases at J, with 14 bases in the middle. The CDR3 loop reads CASSPDLQANYGYTF. The DNA for the CDR3 is TGTGCCAGCTCCCCGGACCTCCAAGCTAACTATGGCTACACCTTC.

The chain joins TRBV2 to TRBJ2-5, with 11 nucleotides matching TRBD1. V dropped 2 bases and J dropped 6; count of bases not matched to a gene: 8. The CDR3 runs 16 residues. Germline-derived CDR1 and CDR2 are SNHLY and FYNNEI. The CDR3 loop is CASSEKGQGVRQTQYF. The CDR3 nucleotides are TGTGCCAGCAGTGAAAAGGGACAGGGGGTCCGCCAGACCCAGTACTTC.

The rearrangement links TRBV4-2 to TRBJ2-2; 7 nucleotides match TRBD1. The CDR3 loop spans 18 amino acids. Germline assignment: CDR1 LGHNA and CDR2 YNFKEQ. V lost 6 bases to trimming and J lost 4 bases; unmatched junction nucleotides: 17. The CDR3 here is CASRPPWAQGVGTGELFF. Here the CDR3 DNA reads TGTGCCAGCAGACCCCCCTGGGCCCAGGGGGTGGGCACCGGGGAGCTGTTTTTT.

The rearrangement joins TRBV11-2 to TRBJ1-1; TRBD1 might be the D (6 bases). V was clipped by 5 bases and J by 5 bases, with 12 bases between them. This CDR3 comprises 13 residues. Germline V CDR1 and CDR2: SGHAT, FQNNGV. CDR3 protein: CASSPRGGTEAFF. The DNA for the CDR3 is TGTGCCAGCAGCCCCCGAGGGGGGACTGAAGCTTTCTTT.

The J gene is TRBJ2-7, the V gene TRBV11-1; the D gene could be TRBD1 or TRBD2 (7 bases each). V lost 4 bases and J lost 5, with 27 bases in between. In germline, CDR1 is SGHAT, CDR2 FQDESV (reference sequence). The length of the CDR3 is 18 residues. Here the CDR3 reads CASSSDREGVGTMDEQYF. Here the CDR3 DNA reads TGTGCCAGCAGCTCTGACAGGGAGGGGGTCGGGACTATGGACGAGCAGTACTTC.